The text below deals with one T cell receptor (beta chain). Its antigen is unknown. Other DNA sequences in the same sample also yield this CDR3. 13 Jbeta primers and 60 Vbeta primers were used for the PCR. TCRdb's table, derived via immunoSEQ multiplex PCR, lists solely in-frame clones and lacks some. The sample consists of around 90,000 clones, around 84% of them appearing once. This entry is derived from a study of cytomegalovirus exposure and HLA in healthy donors. Study-level points and caveats: Evidence from a later analysis indicated that most CMV-associated TCR beta chains looked HLA-restricted. Immune exposure data for these donors was limited to CMV serostatus. In a later analysis, at a false discovery rate of 0.05, under 20,000 TCR beta sequences matched HLA alleles. Three CMV-associated chains were confirmed in vitro to be specific for CMV antigens.

Germline values: CDR1 MNHEY, CDR2 SVGAGI. The CDR3 is 14 residues long. V lost 0 bases, J lost 4 bases, and 3 bases stayed unmatched. The chain uses TRBV6-5 and TRBJ2-7, with 7 bases lining up with TRBD1. The sample taken for sequencing was PBMCs. This clonotype was obtained from a human donor in good health. CDR3 protein: CASSYSRGNYEQYF. CDR3 bases: TGTGCCAGCAGTTACTCCAGGGGGAATTACGAGCAGTACTTC.